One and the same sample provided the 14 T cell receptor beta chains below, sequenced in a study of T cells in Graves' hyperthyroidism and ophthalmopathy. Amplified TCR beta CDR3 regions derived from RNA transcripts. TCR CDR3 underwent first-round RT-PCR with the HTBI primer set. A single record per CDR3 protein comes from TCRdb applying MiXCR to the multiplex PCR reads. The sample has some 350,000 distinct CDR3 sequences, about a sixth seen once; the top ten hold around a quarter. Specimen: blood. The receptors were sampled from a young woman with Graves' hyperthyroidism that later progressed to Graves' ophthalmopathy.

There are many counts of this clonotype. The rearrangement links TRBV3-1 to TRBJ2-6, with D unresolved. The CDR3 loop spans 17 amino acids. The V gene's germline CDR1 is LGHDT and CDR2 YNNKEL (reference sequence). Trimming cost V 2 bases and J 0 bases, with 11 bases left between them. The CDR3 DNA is TGTGCCAGCAGCCAAATTCGAATCCCCTCTGGGGCCAACGTCCTGACTTTC. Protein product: CASSQIRIPSGANVLTF.

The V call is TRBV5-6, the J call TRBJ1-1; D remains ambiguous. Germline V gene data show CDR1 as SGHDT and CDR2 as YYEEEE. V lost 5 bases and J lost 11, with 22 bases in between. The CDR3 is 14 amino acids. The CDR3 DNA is TGTGCCAGCAGGAGGGTTGGGTTTAAGCTTCTTGCTTTCTTT. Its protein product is CASRRVGFKLLAFF.

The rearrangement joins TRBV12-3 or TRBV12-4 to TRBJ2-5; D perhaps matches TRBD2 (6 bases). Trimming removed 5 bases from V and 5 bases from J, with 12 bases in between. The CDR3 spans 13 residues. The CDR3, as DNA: TGTGCCAGCAGTCGGAGGGAGGCTGAGACCCAGTACTTC. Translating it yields CASSRREAETQYF.

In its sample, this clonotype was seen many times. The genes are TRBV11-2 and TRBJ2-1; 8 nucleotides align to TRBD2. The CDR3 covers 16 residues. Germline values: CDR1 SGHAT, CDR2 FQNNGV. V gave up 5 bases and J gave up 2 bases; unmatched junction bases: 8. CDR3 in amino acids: CASSTRSSGAYNEQFF. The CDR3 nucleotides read TGTGCCAGCAGCACTCGGAGTAGCGGGGCCTACAATGAGCAGTTCTTC.

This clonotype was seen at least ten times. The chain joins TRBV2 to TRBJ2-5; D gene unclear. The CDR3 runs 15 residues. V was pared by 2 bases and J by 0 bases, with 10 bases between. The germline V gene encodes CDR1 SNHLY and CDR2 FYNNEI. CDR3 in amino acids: CASSETTWYQETQYF. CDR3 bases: TGTGCCAGCAGTGAAACCACGTGGTACCAAGAGACCCAGTACTTC.

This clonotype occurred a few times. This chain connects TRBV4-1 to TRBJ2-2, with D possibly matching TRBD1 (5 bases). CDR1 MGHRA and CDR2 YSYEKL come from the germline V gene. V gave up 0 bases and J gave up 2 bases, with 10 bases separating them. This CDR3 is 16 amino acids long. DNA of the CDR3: TGCGCCAGCAGCCAAGAGTGGACAAGAAACACCGGGGAGCTGTTTTTT. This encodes CASSQEWTRNTGELFF.

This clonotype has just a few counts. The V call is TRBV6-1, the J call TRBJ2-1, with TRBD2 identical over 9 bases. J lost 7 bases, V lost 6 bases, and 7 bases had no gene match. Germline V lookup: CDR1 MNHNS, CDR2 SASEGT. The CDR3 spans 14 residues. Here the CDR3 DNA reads TGTGCCAGCAGCGGATCGACTAGCGGAAATGAGCAGTTCTTC. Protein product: CASSGSTSGNEQFF.

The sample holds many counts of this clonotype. The DNA of the CDR3 is TGTGCCAGCAGTTTAGCTTCCAGTTCCAATGAGCAGTTCTTC. It encodes CASSLASSSNEQFF. The chain has TRBV12-3 or TRBV12-4 and TRBJ2-1; D gene ambiguous. V lost 0 bases, J lost 6 bases, and 9 bases lay in between. This CDR3 is built from 14 residues.

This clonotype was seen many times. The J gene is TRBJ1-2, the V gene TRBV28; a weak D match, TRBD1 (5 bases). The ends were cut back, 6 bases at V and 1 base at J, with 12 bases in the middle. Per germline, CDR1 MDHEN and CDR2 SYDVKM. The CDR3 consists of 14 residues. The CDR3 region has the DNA TGTGCCAGCAGCTCCCCAGGGCGTAACTATGGCTACACCTTC. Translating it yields CASSSPGRNYGYTF.

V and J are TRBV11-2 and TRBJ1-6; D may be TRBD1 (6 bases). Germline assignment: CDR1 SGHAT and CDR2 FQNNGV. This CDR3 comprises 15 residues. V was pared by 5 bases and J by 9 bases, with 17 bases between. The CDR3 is CASSPDRTQGSPLHF. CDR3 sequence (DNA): TGTGCCAGCAGCCCAGACAGGACCCAGGGTTCACCCCTCCACTTT.

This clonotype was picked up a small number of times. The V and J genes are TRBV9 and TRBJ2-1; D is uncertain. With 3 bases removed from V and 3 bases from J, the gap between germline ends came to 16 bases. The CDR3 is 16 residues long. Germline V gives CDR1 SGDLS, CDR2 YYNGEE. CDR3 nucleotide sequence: TGTGCCAGCAGCGCCCTGATAGCCAACGACTACAATGAGCAGTTCTTC. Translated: CASSALIANDYNEQFF.

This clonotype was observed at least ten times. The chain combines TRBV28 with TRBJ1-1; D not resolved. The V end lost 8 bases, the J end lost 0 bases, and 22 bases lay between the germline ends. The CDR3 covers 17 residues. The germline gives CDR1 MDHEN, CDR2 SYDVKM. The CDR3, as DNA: TGTGCCAGCCCCCCCACGAGACGGACCGATATGAACACTGAAGCTTTCTTT. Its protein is CASPPTRRTDMNTEAFF.

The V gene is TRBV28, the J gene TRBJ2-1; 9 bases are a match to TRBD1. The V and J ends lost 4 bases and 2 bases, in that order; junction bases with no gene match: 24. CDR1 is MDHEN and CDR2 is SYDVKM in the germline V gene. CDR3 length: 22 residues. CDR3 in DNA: TGTGCCAGCAGTTCACCCCCCCGGACAGGGGCCTCGACATTGGGTCCCTACAATGAGCAGTTCTTC. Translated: CASSSPPRTGASTLGPYNEQFF.

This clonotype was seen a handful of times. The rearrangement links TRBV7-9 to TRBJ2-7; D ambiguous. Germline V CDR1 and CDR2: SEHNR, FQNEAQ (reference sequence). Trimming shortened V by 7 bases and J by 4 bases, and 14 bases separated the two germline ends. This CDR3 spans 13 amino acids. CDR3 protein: CASTPISRYEQYF. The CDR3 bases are TGTGCCAGCACCCCGATTAGTAGGTACGAGCAGTACTTC.